The TCR beta chain under discussion was sequenced for a study of blood T cell repertoires in COVID-19. Study details: COVID-19 samples, acute and convalescent, were from the United States, Italy and Spain. Sources were T cells, B-cell-depleted T cells, or PBMCs; the material itself was cDNA or gDNA.

Sequenced by immunoSEQ multiplex PCR; TCRdb stores in-frame clones only, minus some. The repertoire holds hundreds of thousands of clones, with about 90% as singletons. The CDR3 loop spans 17 amino acids. The germline gives CDR1 LGHDT, CDR2 YNNKEL (reference sequence). V was pared by 0 bases and J by 6 bases, with 17 bases between. This TCR came from a woman under 30 with acute or convalescent COVID-19. This rearrangement joins TRBV3-1 (or the pseudogene TRBV3-2) to TRBJ1-4, with unresolved D. The sequenced sample was peripheral blood. The chain's CDR3 is CASSQDSLRRTHEKLFF. The CDR3 nucleotides read TGTGCCAGCAGCCAAGACTCGCTCCGCCGGACTCATGAAAAACTGTTTTTT.